This paragraph covers one T cell receptor beta chain sequence. This clone was counted a single time. Its target antigen remains unknown. No base quality information exists; no much larger clone differs at one position. This record comes from a study of blood T cell repertoires in COVID-19 (dated by TCRdb to the early 2020s). Regarding the study in general: Samples covering the acute and convalescent phases of COVID-19 were provided by collaborators in the United States, Italy and Spain. The material from the prospective study consisted of cDNA or gDNA derived from T cells, B-cell-depleted T cells, or PBMCs. The dataset comprised deeply sampled blood TCRbeta repertoires from subjects exposed to, actively infected with, or recovered from COVID-19. The repertoires were made available in a free public database intended to serve as a resource for research on the immune response to SARS-CoV-2. The samples were drawn from two sources: the first 160 participants of the ongoing ImmuneRACE study, and fewer than 1,500 subjects contributed by 6 global collaborators. Sample metadata almost always included a de-identified subject ID, COVID-19 status, age in years and sex. Where HLA class I and class II types were available, the types were taken from metadata supplied by the sample provider, not from assay-based typing.

The V end loses 6 bases and the J end loses 4 bases, and a stretch of 16 bases separates them. CDR1 and CDR2, per the germline V gene, are SGHTA and FQGNSA. The CDR3 goes from the cysteine to the phenylalanine over 15 residues. Solely the CDR3 DNA is kept, with 45 bases framed from the first base. The full study reports these points: The amount of clinical and demographic metadata varied by source and participant and was provided uncurated.

Each collaborating institution followed its own protocols to collect whole blood in K2EDTA tubes. For TCRbeta analysis, collaborators shipped samples as frozen whole blood, isolated PBMCs, or DNA extracted from either of those sample types. TCRbeta CDR3 regions were amplified from genomic DNA by means of the immunoSEQ Assay, a bias-controlled multiplex PCR. In the paper's pipeline: Nucleated cell counts per sample were estimated from amplification of reference gene primers within the assay. To quantify the absolute abundance of each unique TCRbeta CDR3 rearrangement, sequence reads were collapsed and filtered. For each sample, productive Simpson clonality was calculated by taking the square root of Simpson's diversity index across productive rearrangements. TCRdb re-hosts the immuneACCESS table, in-frame sequences only. Its copies lack some clones; in the studies checked, an unresolved V gene accounts for under half of them, and the cause for the rest is not known. That table supplies the V and J calls and clone size; D and trimming were determined from the DNA. The sample table holds around 99,000 clones, of which approximately 82% were seen once. Together, the top ten hold under 8% of the sample.

Sequencing used peripheral blood. The sequence was obtained from a woman older than 75 with active or convalescent COVID-19. The chain uses TRBV7-2 and TRBJ1-3; tentative D gene TRBD1, with 5 bases matching. The CDR3 corresponds to CASRNGGLKGNTIYF. The DNA is as follows: TGTGCCAGCAGGAACGGGGGTCTTAAGGGAAACACCATATATTTT.